The sequence of this T cell receptor (beta chain) was determined in a study of blood T cell repertoires in COVID-19. Study background: Samples came from the United States, Italy and Spain, spanning acute and convalescent COVID-19. From T cells, B-cell-depleted T cells, or PBMCs came the material, which was cDNA or gDNA.

In the original workflow: Counts of nucleated cells, estimated from reference gene primer amplification, were obtained. Some clones are missing from TCRdb's copy, which holds only in-frame ones; the method was immunoSEQ multiplex PCR. The DNA gave D and trimming, while V, J and clone size come from that table. The sample lists tens of thousands of clones, 75% to 90% occurring once. The sequencing sample was made of peripheral blood. The clonotype comes from a woman in her 70s with active COVID-19.

The CDR3 DNA reads as TGTGCCAGCAGCCGTCCCGGGACAGGGGTTGGGGAGACCCAGTACTTC. It translates to CASSRPGTGVGETQYF. The rearrangement uses TRBV5-4 and TRBJ2-5; 10 nucleotides match TRBD1. The V and J ends lost 4 bases and 5 bases, in that order; junction bases with no gene match: 11. This CDR3 comprises 16 residues. Germline lookup yields CDR1 SGHNT and CDR2 YYREEE (reference sequence).